A selection of T cell receptor beta chains follows, all from one sample in a study of blood T cell repertoires in COVID-19. Sequencing used immunoSEQ multiplex PCR; TCRdb keeps in-frame clones, though not all of them. The sample carries approximately 300,000 clones, about nine tenths recorded once. The sequencing input was PBMCs or T cells enriched from blood (not recorded which). Receptors originate from a man aged 55-75 years who had recovered from COVID-19. CDR3s include the opening cysteine and the closing phenylalanine or tryptophan. The D gene is left open where the match is weak. Clone size is shown for a subset of rows, as once, few, many or a class of expanded clone.

few,13,TRBV7-7,-,TRBJ1-1,CASSLSRDTEAFF,TGTGCTAGCAGCTTATCTCGGGACACTGAAGCTTTCTTT
-,18,TRBV5-1,TRBD2,TRBJ2-1,CASSHPGLAGGAYNEQFF,TGCGCCAGCAGCCACCCGGGACTAGCGGGAGGGGCCTACAATGAGCAGTTCTTC
-,16,TRBV6-5,TRBD1,TRBJ1-2,CASSYSGRGRDHGYTF,TGTGCCAGCAGTTACTCGGGCAGGGGGCGAGACCATGGCTACACCTTC
-,13,TRBV12-3/TRBV12-4,-,TRBJ1-6,CASRREEGSPLHF,TGTGCCAGCAGGCGCGAAGAGGGATCACCCCTCCACTTT
-,16,TRBV3-1/TRBV3-2,TRBD1,TRBJ1-2,CASSQGTGQGPYGYTF,TGTGCCAGCAGCCAAGGAACTGGACAGGGACCCTATGGCTACACCTTC
-,17,TRBV28,-,TRBJ1-5,CASTSTGGGGFYQPQHF,TGTGCCAGCACCTCCACGGGGGGGGGAGGTTTCTATCAGCCCCAGCATTTT
-,16,TRBV11-2,TRBD1,TRBJ2-5,CASSPIQGQEIETQYF,TGTGCCAGCAGCCCAATACAGGGACAGGAGATAGAGACCCAGTACTTC
-,15,TRBV15,-,TRBJ2-5,CATSRDRGKAETQYF,TGTGCCACCAGCAGAGATCGGGGGAAGGCGGAGACCCAGTACTTC
-,17,TRBV13,TRBD1,TRBJ2-1,CASSFDTGDRGMGEQFF,TGTGCCAGCAGCTTCGATACCGGGGACAGGGGGATGGGTGAGCAGTTCTTC
-,13,TRBV19,TRBD2,TRBJ2-1,CASSTSGGNEQFF,TGTGCCAGTAGTACCAGCGGGGGTAATGAGCAGTTCTTC
-,21,TRBV28,-,TRBJ1-5,CASSARLGSGGRSYSNQPQHF,TGTGCCAGCAGCGCCCGCCTAGGGTCGGGGGGACGATCGTATAGCAATCAGCCCCAGCATTTT
once,14,TRBV28,TRBD2,TRBJ2-5,CAIQLAGGGETQYF,TGTGCCATCCAACTAGCGGGAGGGGGAGAGACCCAGTACTTC
-,15,TRBV30,-,TRBJ2-6,CAWSETVSGANVLTF,TGTGCCTGGAGTGAGACAGTCTCTGGGGCCAACGTCCTGACTTTC
-,15,TRBV11-2,TRBD1,TRBJ2-3,CASRWTGPSTDTQYF,TGTGCCAGCAGGTGGACAGGCCCTAGCACAGATACGCAGTATTTT
-,15,TRBV7-6,-,TRBJ2-2,CASSVLQGDTGELFF,TGTGCCAGCAGCGTACTACAGGGAGACACCGGGGAGCTGTTTTTT
once,12,TRBV12-3/TRBV12-4,TRBD1,TRBJ2-7,CASRSQGYEQYF,TGTGCCAGCAGATCACAGGGGTACGAGCAGTACTTC
-,14,TRBV28,-,TRBJ1-5,CASSLWGSNQPQHF,TGTGCCAGCAGTTTATGGGGGAGTAATCAGCCCCAGCATTTT
-,14,TRBV6-2/TRBV6-3,TRBD2,TRBJ2-7,CASSYTSGSYEQYF,TGTGCCAGCAGTTATACTAGCGGGAGTTACGAGCAGTACTTC
-,16,TRBV29-1,-,TRBJ1-3,CSVDFGLGVAGNTIYF,TGCAGCGTTGATTTCGGTTTAGGGGTCGCTGGAAACACCATATATTTT
-,17,TRBV2,TRBD2,TRBJ2-2,CASRLPGLAENTGELFF,TGTGCCAGCAGGTTACCTGGACTAGCGGAGAACACCGGGGAGCTGTTTTTT
-,14,TRBV2,-,TRBJ2-1,CASRRAGSGDEQFF,TGTGCCAGCAGAAGAGCGGGTTCGGGGGATGAGCAGTTCTTC
-,15,TRBV18,TRBD1,TRBJ1-4,CASSPPGQGPEKLFF,TGTGCCAGCTCACCACCGGGACAGGGGCCTGAAAAACTGTTTTTT
-,16,TRBV18,-,TRBJ1-2,CASSPPDSPANYGYTF,TGTGCCAGCTCACCACCAGATAGCCCAGCCAACTATGGCTACACCTTC
-,13,TRBV9,-,TRBJ1-1,CASSVDPGSEAFF,TGTGCCAGCAGCGTAGACCCAGGCTCTGAAGCTTTCTTT
-,14,TRBV19,TRBD1,TRBJ1-1,CASQRRTGDTEAFF,TGTGCCAGCCAGAGAAGGACAGGGGACACTGAAGCTTTCTTT
once,16,TRBV24-1,TRBD2,TRBJ2-5,CATSDLAGGPLETQYF,TGTGCCACCAGTGATTTAGCGGGGGGGCCGTTAGAGACCCAGTACTTC
-,15,TRBV28,-,TRBJ2-5,CASSLPTKGGETQYF,TGTGCCAGCAGTTTACCCACTAAAGGGGGAGAGACCCAGTACTTC